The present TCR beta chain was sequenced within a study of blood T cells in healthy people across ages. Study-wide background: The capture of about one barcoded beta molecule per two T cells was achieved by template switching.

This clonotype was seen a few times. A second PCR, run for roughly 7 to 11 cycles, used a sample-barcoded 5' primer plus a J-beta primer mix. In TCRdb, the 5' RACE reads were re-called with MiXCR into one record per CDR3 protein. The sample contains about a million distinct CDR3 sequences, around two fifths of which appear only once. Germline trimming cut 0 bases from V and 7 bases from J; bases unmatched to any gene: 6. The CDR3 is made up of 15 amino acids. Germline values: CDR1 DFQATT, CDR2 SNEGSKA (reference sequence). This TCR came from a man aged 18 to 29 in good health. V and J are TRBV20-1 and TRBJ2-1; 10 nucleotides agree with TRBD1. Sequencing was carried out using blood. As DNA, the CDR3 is TGCAGTGCTAGAGATCTGGACAGGGGGTATAATGAGCAGTTCTTC. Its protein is CSARDLDRGYNEQFF.